Shown below are 19 T cell receptor beta chains from a single sample sequenced in a study of early T cells in non-severe SARS-CoV-2 infection. TCRdb re-called the 5' RACE reads through MiXCR, storing one row per CDR3 protein. The table includes roughly 62,000 distinct CDR3 sequences, 6.5% to 8.5% detected once. Sequencing used whole blood. The source is an adult who was a healthcare worker with PCR-confirmed SARS-CoV-2 infection or an uninfected control (not recorded which).

The sample holds many counts of this clonotype. The chain employs TRBV3-1 and TRBJ2-7, with D possibly TRBD2 on 6 matching bases. Germline CDR1 and CDR2: LGHDT and YNNKEL (reference sequence). The CDR3 loop spans 12 amino acids. The ends were cut back, 2 bases at V and 9 bases at J, with 11 bases in the middle. The CDR3, as DNA: TGTGCCAGCAGCCAAAGCGCGGGAACGCAGTACTTC. This sequence encodes CASSQSAGTQYF.

This clonotype was counted ten times or more. V and J are TRBV19 and TRBJ2-4; D ambiguous. The length of the CDR3 is 13 residues. The germline V gene has CDR1 LNHDA and CDR2 SQIVND (reference sequence). The V end was cut by 10 bases, the J end by 0 bases, with 10 bases between. The CDR3 bases are TGTGCCACCTCACTTCTAGCCAAAAACATTCAGTACTTC. This sequence encodes CATSLLAKNIQYF. Full variable domain (outside the CDR3, taken from reference TRBV19 and TRBJ2-4): DGGITQSPKYLFRKEGQNVTLSCEQNLNHDAMYWYRQDPGQGLRLIYYSQIVNDFQKGDIAEGYSVSREKKESFPLTVTSAQKNPTAFYLCATSLLAKNIQYFGAGTRLSVL.

The chain recombines TRBV7-3 with TRBJ1-2; the D is unclear. The germline gives CDR1 SGHTA, CDR2 FQGTGA. The CDR3 sequence is 13 residues long. Trimming left V 3 bases short and J 7 bases short, with 12 bases between. The CDR3 reads CASSFNRVLGYTF. The CDR3 DNA reads TGTGCCAGCAGCTTCAACCGGGTCCTTGGCTACACCTTC.

This clonotype was picked up many times. The V gene is TRBV28, the J gene TRBJ1-6, with no clear D. Trimming stripped 8 bases from V and 0 bases from J, with 20 bases between. Per the germline V gene, CDR1 is MDHEN and CDR2 is SYDVKM. This CDR3 comprises 18 residues. The CDR3 sequence: CASRQGRSPSSYNSPLHF. The CDR3 DNA sequence: TGTGCCAGCCGCCAAGGCAGGTCACCGAGCTCCTATAATTCACCCCTCCACTTT.

This clonotype has a handful of counts. V usage is TRBV7-2 and J usage is TRBJ2-1; a weak D match, TRBD1 (6 bases). Germline CDR1 reads SGHTA; CDR2 reads FQGNSA. This CDR3 contains 15 residues. Trimming removed 6 bases from V and 4 bases from J, with 16 bases in between. CDR3 in amino acids: CASRLARDTYNEQFF. Here the CDR3 DNA reads TGTGCCAGCAGACTGGCCCGGGACACTTACAATGAGCAGTTCTTC.

The chain couples TRBV2 to TRBJ1-1, with D tentatively TRBD1 (5 bases). Germline values: CDR1 SNHLY, CDR2 FYNNEI. The CDR3 runs to 12 residues. Trimming cost V 5 bases and J 7 bases, with 11 bases left between them. The CDR3 here is CASSLGGFEAFF. CDR3 in DNA: TGTGCCAGCAGTCTGGGGGGGTTTGAAGCTTTCTTT.

This clonotype was detected ten times or more. J is TRBJ2-5 and V is TRBV5-1, with D perhaps assigned TRBD1 or TRBD2 (5 bases each). Germline V lookup: CDR1 SGHRS, CDR2 YFSETQ. There are 15 residues in the CDR3. Trimming took 4 bases from V and 5 from J, leaving 18 bases between them. CDR3 bases: TGCGCCAGCAGCCCGGGTTGGGGGATCGAGGAGACCCAGTACTTC. It is translated as CASSPGWGIEETQYF.

This clonotype was seen repeatedly, ten times or more. V and J are TRBV7-9 and TRBJ2-7, with 7 bases aligning to TRBD1. In germline, CDR1 is SEHNR, CDR2 FQNEAQ (reference sequence). The junction had 5 bases not matched to a gene; V was cut back by 5 bases and J by 4 bases. The CDR3 loop spans 13 amino acids. CDR3 residues: CASSTRGLYEQYF. In nucleotides, the CDR3 is TGTGCCAGCAGCACTAGGGGGCTTTACGAGCAGTACTTC. The variable domain in full, completed from reference TRBV7-9 and TRBJ2-7, reads DTGVSQNPRHKITKRGQNVTFRCDPISEHNRLYWYRQTLGQGPEFLTYFQNEAQLEKSRLLSDRFSAERPKGSFSTLEIQRTEQGDSAMYLCASSTRGLYEQYFGPGTRLTVT.

This clonotype showed up many times. V usage is TRBV20-1 and J usage is TRBJ2-5; a possible D gene is TRBD2 (5 bases). The CDR3 extends over 15 amino acids. Germline V CDR1 and CDR2: DFQATT, SNEGSKA (reference sequence). V was clipped by 0 bases and J by 5 bases, with 16 bases between them. DNA of the CDR3: TGCAGTGCTAGAGATTCGGGGAGAGGGAGTGAGACCCAGTACTTC. It is translated as CSARDSGRGSETQYF.

The chain recombines TRBV7-6 with TRBJ2-7; a possible D gene is TRBD2 (6 bases). The CDR3 consists of 17 residues. Between the trimmed V and J ends, which lost 1 base and 1 base, there was a span of 17 bases. Per the germline V gene, CDR1 is SGHVS and CDR2 is FNYEAQ. For the CDR3, the DNA is TGTGCCAGCAGCTTAGAGGCGGGGAGACAAACTTCCTACGAGCAGTACTTC. It yields the protein CASSLEAGRQTSYEQYF.

This clonotype came up many times. The CDR3: CASSFWAAYNEQFF. CDR3 nucleotides: TGTGCCAGCAGCTTCTGGGCCGCCTACAATGAGCAGTTCTTC. V gene TRBV7-9 combines with J gene TRBJ2-1; D not certain. Germline V gene lookup returns CDR1 SEHNR and CDR2 FQNEAQ (reference sequence). V was trimmed by 3 bases and J by 2 bases, leaving 8 bases between them. CDR3 length equals 14 residues.

Ten or more counts support this clonotype. This rearrangement joins TRBV7-2 to TRBJ2-1, with D possibly TRBD2 on 6 matching bases. V dropped 2 bases and J dropped 8 bases, with 16 bases sitting between them. CDR3 length: 15 residues. CDR1 is SGHTA, CDR2 FQGNSA, per germline. Here the CDR3 reads CASSLTLAHYDEQFF. The CDR3 DNA is TGTGCCAGCAGCTTAACACTAGCCCATTACGATGAGCAGTTCTTC.

There are many counts of this clonotype. J is TRBJ2-3 and V is TRBV12-3 or TRBV12-4; D possibly matches TRBD1 or TRBD2 (6 bases each). The CDR3 totals 12 residues. V was cut by 6 bases and J by 4 bases, with 8 bases left in between. The CDR3 nucleotides read TGTGCCAGCAGGGAGGGGGCAGATACGCAGTATTTT. Translating it yields CASREGADTQYF.

The CDR3 loop reads CASSTGTENTDTQYF. In DNA, the CDR3 is TGTGCCAGCAGCACCGGGACGGAAAATACAGATACGCAGTATTTT. The chain employs TRBV7-9 and TRBJ2-3, with D possibly being TRBD1 or TRBD2 (5 bases each). This CDR3 is 15 amino acids long. Germline V gene sequence: CDR1 SEHNR, CDR2 FQNEAQ (reference sequence). Trimming removed 5 bases from V and 3 bases from J, with 15 bases in between.

This clonotype was counted ten times or more. The genes are TRBV28 and TRBJ1-4; D remains ambiguous. The germline gives CDR1 MDHEN, CDR2 SYDVKM. The CDR3 runs to 16 residues. V dropped 3 bases and J dropped 4 bases, with 15 bases sitting between them. Written as DNA, the CDR3 is TGTGCCAGCAGTTTCTCACGAGGGCCCCTTAATGAAAAACTGTTTTTT. Translating it yields CASSFSRGPLNEKLFF.

This clonotype was counted ten times or more. The chain combines TRBV6-2 or TRBV6-3 with TRBJ1-2; tentative D call: TRBD1 (6 bases). V lost 2 bases and J 6 bases, leaving 16 bases between the germline ends. The CDR3 spans 15 residues. Per the germline V gene, CDR1 is MNHEY and CDR2 is SVGEGT. The chain's CDR3 is CASSYEQGRSDGYTF. In DNA, the CDR3 is TGTGCCAGCAGTTACGAACAGGGAAGGAGTGATGGCTACACCTTC.

V is TRBV18 and J is TRBJ2-3; D possibly corresponds to TRBD1 (5 bases). The germline V and J ends were trimmed by 3 bases and 3 bases, with 16 bases remaining between them. The CDR3 totals 16 residues. Per the germline V gene, CDR1 is KGHSH and CDR2 is LQKENI. The CDR3 coding sequence is TGTGCCAGCTCACCCCTGCGACAGAAGGGGACAGATACGCAGTATTTT. Its protein product is CASSPLRQKGTDTQYF.

This clonotype was detected only a few times. The chain carries TRBV7-9 and TRBJ2-2, with D possibly being TRBD2 (5 bases). This CDR3 region has 15 residues. Germline values: CDR1 SEHNR, CDR2 FQNEAQ (reference sequence). V was trimmed by 5 bases and J by 3 bases, leaving 13 bases between them. CDR3 region: CASSPQDWYTGELFF. The CDR3 DNA sequence: TGTGCCAGCAGCCCGCAGGACTGGTACACCGGGGAGCTGTTTTTT.

The rearrangement links TRBV28 to TRBJ2-5, with D possibly matching TRBD1 (8 bases). The V gene's germline CDR1 is MDHEN and CDR2 SYDVKM. The V end lost 2 bases, the J end lost 5 bases, and 18 bases lay between the germline ends. CDR3 length: 16 residues. The CDR3 sequence: CASSLVQGGSSETQYF. CDR3 sequence (DNA): TGTGCCAGCAGTTTAGTACAGGGGGGGAGTTCGGAGACCCAGTACTTC.